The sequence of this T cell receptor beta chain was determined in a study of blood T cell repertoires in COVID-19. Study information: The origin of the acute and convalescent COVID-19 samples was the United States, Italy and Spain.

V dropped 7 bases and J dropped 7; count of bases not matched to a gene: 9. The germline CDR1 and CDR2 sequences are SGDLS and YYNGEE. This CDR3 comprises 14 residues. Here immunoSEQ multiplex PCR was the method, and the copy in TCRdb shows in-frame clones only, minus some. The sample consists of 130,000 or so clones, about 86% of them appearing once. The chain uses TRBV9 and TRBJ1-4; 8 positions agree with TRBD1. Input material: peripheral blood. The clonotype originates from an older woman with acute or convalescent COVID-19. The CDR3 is CASAPGGQFEKLFF. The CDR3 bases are TGTGCCAGCGCCCCAGGGGGCCAGTTTGAAAAACTGTTTTTT.